This T cell receptor (beta chain) was found in a study of control samples from healthy donors and cancer patients. This CDR3 comprises 13 residues. Trimming took off 1 base at V and 8 bases at J, with 11 bases between the two ends. Per the germline V gene, CDR1 is SGHTA and CDR2 is FQGTGA. This table comes from immunoSEQ multiplex PCR, and its TCRdb copy is limited to in-frame clones, with some not included. This table has under 85,000 clones, approximately 90% appearing once. In its sample, this clone was seen once. The sequenced sample consisted of PBMCs. This sequence joins TRBV7-3 and TRBJ1-2; tentatively, D is TRBD1 (6 bases). This TCR derives from a man aged 55 to 70 with colorectal cancer. CDR3 residues: CASSLNGGQGYTF. CDR3 DNA: TGTGCCAGCAGCTTAAACGGGGGGCAAGGCTACACCTTC.